The clone carrying this T cell receptor (beta chain) was detected once. The data belong to a study of lymphopenia after photon versus proton radiotherapy. This table comes from immunoSEQ multiplex PCR, and its TCRdb copy is limited to in-frame clones, with some not included. The sample gives about 26,000 clones, 75% to 90% of which show up once; under 4% is in the top ten. The ends lost 4 bases at V and 6 bases at J; junction bases unmatched: 13. This CDR3 has 16 residues. Germline V gene sequence: CDR1 SGHRS, CDR2 YFSETQ. Material: peripheral blood, obtained from a patient treated with photon-based radiotherapy. The receptor was isolated from a woman in her forties or fifties with pancreatic cancer. The rearrangement joins TRBV5-1 to TRBJ1-1, with TRBD1 matching 9 bases. CDR3 nucleotides: TGCGCCAGCAGCCAACGGACAGGGGAGGTTGCGGCTGAAGCTTTCTTT. This sequence encodes CASSQRTGEVAAEAFF.